The T cell receptor beta chain under discussion was sequenced for a study of spatial heterogeneity in lung cancer. Time point given: sample taken at primary tumor resection. Only a few counts were recorded for this clonotype. Per germline, CDR1 LGHNA and CDR2 YNFKEQ. Trimming removed 0 bases from V and 10 bases from J; junction bases left unmatched: 13. The CDR3 sequence is 18 residues long. On each TCR cDNA molecule, a unique molecular identifier was present. TCRdb called the 5' RACE reads again in MiXCR, with one record for every CDR3 protein. The sample comprises about 78,000 distinct CDR3 sequences, 7% to 9% of which are singletons, and roughly 7% rests with the top ten.

Sample: PBMCs, taken at surgery. The J gene is TRBJ1-6, the V gene TRBV4-2; TRBD1 agrees at 9 bases. The receptor comes from a male donor with early-stage non-small cell lung cancer. In DNA, the CDR3 is TGTGCCAGCAGCCAAGACTCTACTCCGGGACAGGGTGGATCACCCCTCCACTTT. Translating gives CASSQDSTPGQGGSPLHF.